This entry features one T cell receptor (beta chain) sequence. Its antigen is not known. The sample comes from a study of CD8+CD57+ T cells in acquired aplastic anemia. Background on the study: The sorted CD4+ and CD8+ cells yielded an average around 3 ug of DNA. Study-wide results and limits: Patients and controls shared over 25 CD8+ CDR3 sequences. Between patients and controls, CD8+ Simpson's diversity did not vary significantly.

The germline gives CDR1 SNHLY, CDR2 FYNNEI. Trimming at V came to 9 bases and at J to 4 bases, leaving 11 bases not matched to a gene. This CDR3 comprises 14 residues. According to the study, genomic DNA was the template for TCR beta VDJ and CDR3 profiling. TCRdb re-called the reads with MiXCR, one entry per CDR3 protein. The sample has about 270,000 distinct CDR3 sequences, approximately 57% seen once. The chain recombines TRBV2 with TRBJ1-2; 7 positions agree with TRBD1. The sample was sorted CD4+, CD8+, or CD8+CD57+ T cells (not recorded which) from PBMCs. The TCR was taken from a human donor with severe aplastic anemia or a healthy control (not recorded which). CDR3 coding DNA: TGTGCCAGTAGGGGGACAGCCCGTCTCTATGGCTACACCTTC. This sequence encodes CASRGTARLYGYTF.